These 6 T cell receptor beta chains share one sample of origin, sequenced in a study of cytomegalovirus exposure and HLA in healthy donors. Assay: immunoSEQ multiplex PCR; the TCRdb copy retains only in-frame clones and omits some. The table shows roughly 150,000 clones, with about nine tenths occurring only once. Sequenced sample: PBMCs. Receptors were obtained from a woman aged 30 to 39 in good health and CMV-seronegative.

The V call is TRBV4-2, the J call TRBJ1-2; D unresolved. Trimming removed 1 base at V and 1 base at J, with 10 bases between. The CDR3 totals 15 residues. Germline CDR1 LGHNA, CDR2 YNFKEQ. CDR3 DNA: TGTGCCAGCAGCCAAGTTTCAGAGAATAACTATGGCTACACCTTC. The encoded protein is CASSQVSENNYGYTF.

On this clone: Relative to the germline gene, one junction end is altered; a read error may explain this. This chain uses TRBV2 with TRBJ1-2; D not certain. Germline V CDR1 and CDR2: SNHLY, FYNNEI. There are 12 residues in the CDR3. The CDR3 spells CASREGSYGYTF. Written as DNA, the CDR3 is TGTGCCAGCAGAGAAGGGAGCTATGGCTACACCTTC.

This chain joins TRBV5-1 and TRBJ2-5; perhaps D is TRBD1 or TRBD2 (6 bases each). CDR1 SGHRS and CDR2 YFSETQ come from the germline V gene. The CDR3 runs 14 residues. Trimming shortened V by 5 bases and J by 0 bases, and 11 bases separated the two germline ends. The CDR3 here is CASSRGRDQETQYF. The CDR3 DNA sequence: TGCGCCAGCAGTCGGGGGCGGGACCAAGAGACCCAGTACTTC.

The gene calls are TRBV5-6 and TRBJ1-1, with unresolved D. This CDR3 region has 15 residues. V gave up 2 bases and J gave up 2 bases, with 13 bases separating them. The germline V gene encodes CDR1 SGHDT and CDR2 YYEEEE. DNA of the CDR3: TGTGCCAGCAGCTTTACCAGACGGCTTAACACTGAAGCTTTCTTT. This codes for CASSFTRRLNTEAFF.

In the case of this clone: Germline is not matched at one junction end, which may reflect a read error. Additional DNA sequences in this sample encode the identical CDR3. The V gene is TRBV7-2, the J gene TRBJ1-6; 8 bases fit TRBD1. This CDR3 has 15 amino acids. Germline assignment: CDR1 SGHTA and CDR2 FQGNSA. The CDR3 sequence: CASSPGTGFNSPLHF. CDR3 bases: TGTGCTAGCAGCCCCGGGACAGGCTTTAATTCACCCCTCCACTTT.

The rearrangement joins TRBV9 to TRBJ2-7; 8 bases line up with TRBD1. Unmatched junction bases numbered 15, after V lost 4 bases and J lost 6 bases. This CDR3 has 16 residues. The germline gives CDR1 SGDLS, CDR2 YYNGEE. The CDR3, as DNA: TGTGCCAGCAGCTTAGGGACAGGCCTAGGGACGAGCGAGCAGTACTTC. Residues: CASSLGTGLGTSEQYF. Based on the CDR3 plus reference TRBV9 and TRBJ2-7, the full variable domain is DSGVTQTPKHLITATGQRVTLRCSPRSGDLSVYWYQQSLDQGLQFLIQYYNGEERAKGNILERFSAQQFPDLHSELNLSSLELGDSALYFCASSLGTGLGTSEQYFGPGTRLTVT.